These 3 T cell receptor beta chains share one sample of origin, sequenced in a study of T cells in women clearing cervical HPV infection. Clones were read by immunoSEQ multiplex PCR, and TCRdb kept only the in-frame ones, dropping some. The repertoire table contains about 32,000 clones. The sample comprised blood buffy coat. These receptors all stem from a woman between 18 and 75 years old with a cervical HPV16 infection that either progressed to CIN3+ or cleared (not recorded which).

As to this clone: The read stops 3 residues short of the end of the CDR3; the missing end is completed from the germline J gene. This chain joins TRBV5-6 and TRBJ2-5; unclear D gene. The ends were cut back, 4 bases at V and 4 bases at J, with 11 bases in the middle. Germline V gene lookup returns CDR1 SGHDT and CDR2 YYEEEE. The CDR3 is made up of 13 amino acids. The CDR3: CASSLRNGETQYF. The sequenced CDR3 bases are TGTGCCAGCAGCCTCAGGAATGGAGAGACC.

For this clone: The DNA ends 3 residues before the CDR3 does, and the rest of the CDR3 is filled in from the germline J gene. The gene calls are TRBV10-2 and TRBJ1-5; possibly TRBD1 for D (5 bases). Germline CDR1 and CDR2: WSHSY and SAAADI. With 1 base removed from V and 6 bases from J, the gap between germline ends came to 19 bases. The CDR3 sequence is 17 residues long. Partial CDR3 DNA: TGCGCCAGCAGTGAGTTCCCCCCGGGCAGGAGGGGTCAGCCC. Translated, it gives CASSEFPPGRRGQP. The entire CDR3 sequence reads CASSEFPPGRRGQPQHF.

Partial CDR3 DNA: TGCAGTGCTAGAGACCCTCAAGGGACAGGACACGGC. Translation: CSARDPQGTGHG. The full CDR3 reads CSARDPQGTGHGYTF. The chain uses TRBV20-1 and TRBJ1-2, with TRBD1 matching over 8 bases. The read terminates 3 residues ahead of where the CDR3 ends, so the germline J gene completes it. Germline V gives CDR1 DFQATT, CDR2 SNEGSKA (reference sequence). The CDR3 is made up of 15 amino acids.